The clone carrying this T cell receptor beta chain showed up just a few times. TCRdb reprocessed the 5' RACE reads with MiXCR, giving one entry per CDR3 protein. This table holds around 250,000 distinct CDR3 sequences, 32% found once. Germline trimming cut 2 bases from V and 11 bases from J; bases unmatched to any gene: 13. Germline CDR1 reads SQVTM; CDR2 reads ANQGSEA. The length of the CDR3 is 16 residues. The entry originates in a study of CD8 T cells in ankylosing spondylitis. The clonotype was recovered from a male donor with ankylosing spondylitis or in good health (not recorded which). The gene calls are TRBV29-1 and TRBJ2-1; the match to TRBD2 covers 12 bases. The sequencing input was blood, either unsorted or a sorted T cell fraction (not recorded which). Here the CDR3 DNA reads TGCAGCGTTGAAACTAGCGGGGGGCGACGTTCGGGAAAGCAGTTCTTC. The encoded protein is CSVETSGGRRSGKQFF.